This TCR beta chain was obtained from a study of cytomegalovirus exposure and HLA in healthy donors. Whole-study context: In an earlier analysis, 95 million to 140 million unique TCR beta sequences were found from about 179 million T cells. Study-wide results and caveats: Later analysis showed TCR association rates varying by HLA locus, highest for DRB1 and lowest for HLA-C.

With 60 Vbeta and 13 Jbeta primers, the PCR was carried out. Repertoires were generated with immunoSEQ multiplex PCR, while TCRdb's copy carries only in-frame clones and drops some. The sample shows under 200,000 clones, roughly 80% of them seen only once. Regarding donors, all were healthy bone marrow donors. Note on this clone: What it recognizes is unknown. Different DNA sequences within this sample yield the same CDR3.

Sample: PBMCs. The TCR sequence derives from a male donor in good health and CMV-seropositive.

The CDR3 reads CATSRVAGNQPQHF. The CDR3, as DNA: TGTGCCACCAGCAGAGTTGCAGGCAATCAGCCCCAGCATTTT. V and J are TRBV15 and TRBJ1-5; D unresolved. V was shortened by 1 base and J by 2 bases, with 6 bases between the two germline ends. CDR1 and CDR2 (germline): LNHNV, YYDKDF (reference sequence). The CDR3 totals 14 residues.